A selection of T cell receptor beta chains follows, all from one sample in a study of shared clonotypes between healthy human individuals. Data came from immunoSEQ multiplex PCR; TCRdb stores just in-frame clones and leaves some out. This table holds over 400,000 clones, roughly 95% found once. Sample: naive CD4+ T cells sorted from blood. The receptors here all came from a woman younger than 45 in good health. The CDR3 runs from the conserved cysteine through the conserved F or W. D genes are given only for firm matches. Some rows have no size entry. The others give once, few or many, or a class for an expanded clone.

cdr3_aa: CASSTAGNTIYF; cdr3_nt: TGTGCCAGCAGCACAGCCGGAAACACCATATATTTT; d_call: -; clone_size: -; j_call: TRBJ1-3; v_call: TRBV6-6
cdr3_aa: CASVRGQGGELFF; cdr3_nt: TGTGCCAGCGTCAGGGGGCAAGGAGGGGAGCTGTTTTTT; d_call: TRBD1; clone_size: few; j_call: TRBJ2-2; v_call: TRBV2
cdr3_aa: CASSLEAYEQYF; cdr3_nt: TGTGCCAGCAGCTTAGAAGCCTACGAGCAGTACTTC; d_call: -; clone_size: -; j_call: TRBJ2-7; v_call: TRBV7-9
cdr3_aa: CASSLGTSNYGYTF; cdr3_nt: TGCGCCAGCAGCTTGGGGACGTCTAACTATGGCTACACCTTC; d_call: -; clone_size: -; j_call: TRBJ1-2; v_call: TRBV5-1
cdr3_aa: CASSFIARPSYEQYF; cdr3_nt: TGTGCCAGCAGCTTTATAGCACGGCCCTCCTACGAGCAGTACTTC; d_call: -; clone_size: once; j_call: TRBJ2-7; v_call: TRBV5-6
cdr3_aa: CASSLGTPSNQPQHF; cdr3_nt: TGTGCCAGCAGCTTAGGGACACCCAGCAATCAGCCCCAGCATTTT; d_call: -; clone_size: -; j_call: TRBJ1-5; v_call: TRBV7-6
cdr3_aa: CASSLVVGGSYEQYF; cdr3_nt: TGTGCCAGCAGCTTAGTTGTAGGGGGCTCCTACGAGCAGTACTTC; d_call: -; clone_size: -; j_call: TRBJ2-7; v_call: TRBV7-9
cdr3_aa: CASSYSLSAYEQYF; cdr3_nt: TGTGCCAGCAGTTACTCCCTCTCCGCCTACGAGCAGTACTTC; d_call: -; clone_size: -; j_call: TRBJ2-7; v_call: TRBV6-6
cdr3_aa: CASSVRPRHSTDTQYF; cdr3_nt: TGTGCCAGCAGCGTCCGCCCTAGACATAGCACAGATACGCAGTATTTT; d_call: -; clone_size: -; j_call: TRBJ2-3; v_call: TRBV9
cdr3_aa: CASSLLVGHGYTF; cdr3_nt: TGTGCCAGCAGTTTATTAGTAGGGCATGGCTACACCTTC; d_call: -; clone_size: -; j_call: TRBJ1-2; v_call: TRBV28
cdr3_aa: CASSIIAKSNTEAFF; cdr3_nt: TGTGCCAGTAGTATTATCGCTAAATCGAACACTGAAGCTTTCTTT; d_call: -; clone_size: -; j_call: TRBJ1-1; v_call: TRBV19
cdr3_aa: CASSNLGVAVYNEQFF; cdr3_nt: TGTGCCAGCAGCAATCTAGGGGTAGCAGTTTACAATGAGCAGTTCTTC; d_call: -; clone_size: -; j_call: TRBJ2-1; v_call: TRBV21-1
cdr3_aa: CASKSGGWGYTF; cdr3_nt: TGTGCCAGCAAATCAGGGGGTTGGGGCTACACCTTC; d_call: TRBD1; clone_size: -; j_call: TRBJ1-2; v_call: TRBV28
cdr3_aa: CATSRDYLLLQFF; cdr3_nt: TGTGCCACCAGCAGAGATTATTTGCTGTTGCAGTTCTTC; d_call: -; clone_size: -; j_call: TRBJ2-1; v_call: TRBV15
cdr3_aa: CASSRTTSGEQYF; cdr3_nt: TGTGCCAGCAGCCGAACTACTAGCGGCGAGCAGTACTTC; d_call: TRBD2; clone_size: -; j_call: TRBJ2-7; v_call: TRBV9
cdr3_aa: CASSRRLAGGKSSYEQYF; cdr3_nt: TGTGCCAGCAGTAGAAGACTAGCGGGAGGGAAGAGCTCCTACGAGCAGTACTTC; d_call: TRBD2; clone_size: -; j_call: TRBJ2-7; v_call: TRBV11-2
cdr3_aa: CASSLAQGAHETQYF; cdr3_nt: TGTGCCAGCAGCTTAGCGCAGGGGGCGCACGAGACCCAGTACTTC; d_call: TRBD1; clone_size: -; j_call: TRBJ2-5; v_call: TRBV7-7
cdr3_aa: CASSGTGKYEQYF; cdr3_nt: TGTGCCAGCAGTGGCACAGGCAAATACGAGCAGTACTTC; d_call: -; clone_size: -; j_call: TRBJ2-7; v_call: TRBV6-6
cdr3_aa: CASSFFFSAVRMETQYF; cdr3_nt: TGTGCCAGCAGTTTCTTTTTTTCGGCAGTCCGTATGGAGACCCAGTACTTC; d_call: -; clone_size: -; j_call: TRBJ2-5; v_call: TRBV28
cdr3_aa: CAIGGRDNEQFF; cdr3_nt: TGTGCCATCGGCGGGCGGGACAATGAGCAGTTCTTC; d_call: -; clone_size: -; j_call: TRBJ2-1; v_call: TRBV10-3
cdr3_aa: CASRGRTGNSTDTQYF; cdr3_nt: TGTGCCAGCAGAGGAAGGACAGGGAATAGCACAGATACGCAGTATTTT; d_call: TRBD1; clone_size: -; j_call: TRBJ2-3; v_call: TRBV9
cdr3_aa: CASSLAAGEGDTEAFF; cdr3_nt: TGCGCCAGCAGCTTGGCGGCAGGGGAAGGGGACACTGAAGCTTTCTTT; d_call: -; clone_size: few; j_call: TRBJ1-1; v_call: TRBV5-1
cdr3_aa: CASSFGRMNTEAFF; cdr3_nt: TGTGCCAGCAGCTTCGGACGGATGAACACTGAAGCTTTCTTT; d_call: -; clone_size: -; j_call: TRBJ1-1; v_call: TRBV7-9
cdr3_aa: CASMGLAASYEQYF; cdr3_nt: TGTGCCAGCATGGGACTAGCGGCCTCCTACGAGCAGTACTTC; d_call: TRBD2; clone_size: once; j_call: TRBJ2-7; v_call: TRBV28